The sample holds a few counts of the clone carrying this T cell receptor beta chain. Its specificity is unknown. Both 60 Vbeta primers and 13 Jbeta primers went into the PCR. Libraries were prepared by immunoSEQ multiplex PCR; TCRdb keeps only in-frame clonotypes and omits some of them. The top ten clones hold around 0.85% of a sample with under 200,000 clones, approximately 88% of them seen once. The CDR3 length is 14 residues. CDR1 is WSHSY and CDR2 is SAAADI in the germline V gene. V shed 3 bases and J shed 6 bases, with 14 bases lying between them. The data are from a study of cytomegalovirus exposure and HLA in healthy donors. Overall study: HLA-typed donors were the source of approximately 85 million unique TCRs, which an early data release held.

Whole-study results and caveats: In a later analysis, HLA-associated TCR beta chains were more clonally expanded than equally common others. Common viral pathogens (according to a later analysis) appeared linked to several of the most significant clusters. A missense variant in DCLRE1C was later tied to TCR beta V- and J-gene trimming.

Material for sequencing was PBMCs. The V and J genes are TRBV10-2 and TRBJ1-1, with unresolved D. The clonotype comes from a woman in her 30s in good health and CMV-seronegative. CDR3: CASSDVGSDAEAFF. The CDR3 DNA sequence: TGCGCCAGCAGTGATGTGGGGAGTGACGCTGAAGCTTTCTTT.